Sequencing of this TCR beta chain was carried out in a study of patients and donors after allogeneic stem cell transplantation. Germline loops: CDR1 MDHEN, CDR2 SYDVKM. The CDR3 length is 14 residues. V shed 6 bases, J shed 5 bases, and the junction held 6 bases outside the gene matches. TCRdb reanalysed the RT-PCR reads using MiXCR and keeps one entry per CDR3 protein. The sample records 100,000 to 130,000 distinct CDR3 sequences, over 30% being singletons. The source is a human donor who was either an allogeneic HSCT recipient or a stem cell or donor lymphocyte infusion donor (not recorded which). It is not recorded whose cells these are; they may come from a transplant donor. The V call is TRBV28, the J call TRBJ2-2; TRBD1 matches at 7 bases. The source material was blood, either unsorted or a sorted T cell fraction (not recorded which). Here the CDR3 DNA reads TGTGCCAGCAGCCCGCCGACAGGGACCGGGGAGCTGTTTTTT. Residues: CASSPPTGTGELFF.